The sequence of this T cell receptor beta chain was determined in a study of T-cell memory formation after mild COVID-19. Findings and caveats of the study: Clones that contracted from day 15 to 85 were balanced CD4/CD8, while later expanders leaned CD4+.

About this clonotype: Its antigen is unidentified.

V was pared by 2 bases and J by 1 base, with 8 bases between. From germline, CDR1 is MNHEY and CDR2 SMNVEV (reference sequence). The CDR3 has 14 residues. TCRdb fed the 5' RACE reads into MiXCR, producing one record per CDR3 protein. The sample carries about 400,000 distinct CDR3 sequences, 20% to 25% recorded once. The chain recombines TRBV27 with TRBJ1-2; D ambiguous. The sequenced material came from PBMCs or a T cell subset sorted from them (not recorded which). The receptor's source is an adult woman who had mild COVID-19 (a few samples of this study predate the infection). Cell type and time point are not known. The CDR3 loop reads CASSLKSVNYGYTF. The CDR3 nucleotides are TGTGCCAGCAGTTTAAAGTCCGTTAACTATGGCTACACCTTC.